The 4 T cell receptor beta chains below all came from one sample that was sequenced in a study of graft-versus-host responses after intestinal transplantation. The protocol was immunoSEQ multiplex PCR, while the TCRdb copy is restricted to in-frame clones and leaves out a portion. This table has nearly 25,000 clones, approximately 40% appearing once. The sample consisted of alloreactive CD4+ T cells from a mixed lymphocyte reaction culture, taken before intestinal transplant. Specified subset: CFSE-low proliferating T cells sorted from roughly six-day pre-transplant mixed lymphocyte reaction (GvH or HvG direction). The receptors derive from a human patient who received an intestinal transplant.

V gene TRBV6-5 combines with J gene TRBJ1-5, with unresolved D. Trimming removed 3 bases at V and 6 bases at J, with 9 bases between. Germline CDR1 and CDR2: MNHEY and SVGAGI. The length of the CDR3 is 13 residues. The CDR3 loop is CASSYHSGQPQHF. Written as DNA, the CDR3 is TGTGCCAGCAGTTATCACTCGGGTCAGCCCCAGCATTTT.

This chain joins TRBV19 and TRBJ2-5; 8 bases are shared with TRBD1. The germline gives CDR1 LNHDA, CDR2 SQIVND (reference sequence). This CDR3 spans 16 amino acids. J gave up 2 bases and V 1 base, and 6 bases lay outside the gene matches. In DNA, the CDR3 is TGTGCCAGTAGTATAGGTGTCAGGGGGCAACAAGAGACCCAGTACTTC. Translating it yields CASSIGVRGQQETQYF.

The rearrangement links TRBV6-5 to TRBJ1-5, with D perhaps TRBD1 (5 bases). The germline V gene has CDR1 MNHEY and CDR2 SVGAGI. V lost 8 bases to trimming and J lost 6 bases, with 20 bases between them. The CDR3 totals 15 residues. The CDR3 spells CASLPEGEGIQPQHF. Written as DNA, the CDR3 is TGTGCCAGCCTGCCGGAAGGGGAGGGTATTCAGCCCCAGCATTTT.

The J gene is TRBJ2-1, the V gene TRBV5-1; D is undetermined. The CDR3 contains 15 residues. Trimming cost V 4 bases and J 3 bases, with 14 bases left between them. The germline CDR1 and CDR2 sequences are SGHRS and YFSETQ. The CDR3 sequence is CASSLRLGYYNEQFF. In DNA form, the CDR3 reads TGCGCCAGCAGCCTGAGACTCGGTTACTACAATGAGCAGTTCTTC.